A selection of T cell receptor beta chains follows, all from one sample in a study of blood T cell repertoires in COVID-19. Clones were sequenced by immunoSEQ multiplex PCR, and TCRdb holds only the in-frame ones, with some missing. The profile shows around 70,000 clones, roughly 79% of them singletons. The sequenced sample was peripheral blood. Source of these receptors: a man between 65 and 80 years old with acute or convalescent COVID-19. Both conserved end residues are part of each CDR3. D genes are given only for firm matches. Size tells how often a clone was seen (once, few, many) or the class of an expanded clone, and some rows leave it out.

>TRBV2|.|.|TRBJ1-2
TGTGCCAGCAGAGAGGACACCCGGTTAGGCGGCTACACCTTC
CASREDTRLGGYTF
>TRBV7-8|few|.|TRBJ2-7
TGTGCCAGCAGCTTAGTGGCAGAAACCTACGAGCAGTACTTC
CASSLVAETYEQYF
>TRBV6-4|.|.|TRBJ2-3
TGTGCCAGCAGTGACAGAGGTGGTAGCACAGATACGCAGTATTTT
CASSDRGGSTDTQYF
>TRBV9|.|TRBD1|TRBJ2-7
TGTGCCAGCAGCGTAGGACAGGGGAGGACCTACGAGCAGTACTTC
CASSVGQGRTYEQYF
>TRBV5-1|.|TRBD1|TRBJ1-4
TGCGCCAGCAGCGCCGGGACAGTCGGGCCCCTATTCAATGAAAAACTGTTTTTT
CASSAGTVGPLFNEKLFF
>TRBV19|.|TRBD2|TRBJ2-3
TGTGCCAGTAAGGGACTAGCAGGGGATACGCAGTATTTT
CASKGLAGDTQYF
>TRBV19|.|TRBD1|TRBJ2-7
TGTGCCAGTAGTATCTCTTGGACAGGGGCTGGGGAGCAGTACTTC
CASSISWTGAGEQYF
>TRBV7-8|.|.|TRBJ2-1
TGTGCCAGCAGCTTACTATACAATGAGCAGTTCTTC
CASSLLYNEQFF
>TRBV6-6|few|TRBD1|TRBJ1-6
TGTGCCAGCTCAACAGGGGATCGGGGTTCACCCCTCCACTTT
CASSTGDRGSPLHF
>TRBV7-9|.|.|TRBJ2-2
TGTGCCAGCAGCCTAATAGCGTTCACCGGGGAGCTGTTTTTT
CASSLIAFTGELFF
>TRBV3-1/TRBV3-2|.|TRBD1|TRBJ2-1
TGTGCCAGCAGCCAAAGGGACAGGATTTACAATGAGCAGTTCTTC
CASSQRDRIYNEQFF
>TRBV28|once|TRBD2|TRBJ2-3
TGTGCCAGCAGTTTAAGCGGTGGACTAGGGGCACACACAGATACGCAGTATTTT
CASSLSGGLGAHTDTQYF
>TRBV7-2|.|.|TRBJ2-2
TGTGCCAGCAGCATCCTGACAGGGAGGACCGGGGAGCTGTTTTTT
CASSILTGRTGELFF
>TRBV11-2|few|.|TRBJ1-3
TGTGCCAGCAGCTTCCGGGGAAACACCATATATTTT
CASSFRGNTIYF
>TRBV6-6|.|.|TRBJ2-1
TGTGCCAGCAGTTACGATGTTGCGGCCCATGAGCAGTTCTTC
CASSYDVAAHEQFF
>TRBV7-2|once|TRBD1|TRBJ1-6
TGTGCCAGCAGCTCGGGACAGGGTCCACCCCTCCACTTT
CASSSGQGPPLHF
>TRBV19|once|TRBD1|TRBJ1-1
TGTGCCAGTATCGCAGGGGGCGCGGAGAACACTGAAGCTTTCTTT
CASIAGGAENTEAFF
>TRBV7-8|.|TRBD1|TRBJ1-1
TGTGCCAGCAGCTTAGCGCCAGGGGGAACTGAAGCTTTCTTT
CASSLAPGGTEAFF
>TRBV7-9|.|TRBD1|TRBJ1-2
TGTGCCAGCAGTCAGACAGGGGGAACCGACTACACCTTC
CASSQTGGTDYTF
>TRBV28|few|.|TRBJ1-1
TGTGCCAGCAGCCCCTCAGGGAGGGCGAACACTGAAGCTTTCTTT
CASSPSGRANTEAFF
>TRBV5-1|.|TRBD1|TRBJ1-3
TGCGCCAGCAGCTTGGCCAACACAGGGGGTGGAAACACCATATATTTT
CASSLANTGGGNTIYF
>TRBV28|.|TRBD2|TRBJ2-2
TGTGCCAGCAGTGGGGCTAGCGGGAGGGTTGCCGGGGAGCTGTTTTTT
CASSGASGRVAGELFF
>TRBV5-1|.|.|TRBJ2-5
TGCGCCAGCAGTTATGGAGGGGAGGAGACCCAGTACTTC
CASSYGGEETQYF
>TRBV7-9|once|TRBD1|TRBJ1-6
TGTGCCAGCAGTCCGGGACAGCTCCGGCCACACTATAATTCACCCCTCCACTTT
CASSPGQLRPHYNSPLHF
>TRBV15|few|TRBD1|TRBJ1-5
TGTGCCACCAGCAGAGACAAGGGGGCTCCCTCACAGCCCCAGCATTTT
CATSRDKGAPSQPQHF
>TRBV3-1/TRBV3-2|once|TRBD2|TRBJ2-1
TGTGCCAGCAGACTTAGCGGGAGCTCCTACAATGAGCAGTTCTTC
CASRLSGSSYNEQFF
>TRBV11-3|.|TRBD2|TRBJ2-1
TGTGCCAGCAGCTTGAGCGGGACTTACAATGAGCAGTTCTTC
CASSLSGTYNEQFF
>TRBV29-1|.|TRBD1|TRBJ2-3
TGCAGCGTTGGACAGGGGGGCACAGATACGCAGTATTTT
CSVGQGGTDTQYF
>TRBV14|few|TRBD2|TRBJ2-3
TGTGCCAGCAGCCCCCTCGGAAGCGGGAGGGCCCTGAATACGCAGTATTTT
CASSPLGSGRALNTQYF
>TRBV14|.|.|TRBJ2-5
TGTGCCAGCAGCCAAGCCGGACTAACCCAGTACTTC
CASSQAGLTQYF
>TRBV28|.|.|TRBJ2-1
TGTGCCCTGAGCCCCGCGAGGGTCTACAATGAGCAGTTCTTC
CALSPARVYNEQFF
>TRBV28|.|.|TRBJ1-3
TGTGCCAGCACCCCCCAGGGAAGCTCTGGAAACACCATATATTTT
CASTPQGSSGNTIYF
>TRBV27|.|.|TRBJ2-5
TGTGCCAGCAGTAGTCTTGGGGCGGGGTACCAAGAGACCCAGTACTTC
CASSSLGAGYQETQYF
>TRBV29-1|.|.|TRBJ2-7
TGCAGCGTTACGACTGGACAGCGGAGCTCCTACGAGCAGTACTTC
CSVTTGQRSSYEQYF
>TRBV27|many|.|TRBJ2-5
TGTGCCAGCAAGGCGGGCCGGGGGGAGACCCAGTACTTC
CASKAGRGETQYF